The 17 T cell receptor beta chains below were found in one sample sequenced in a study of blood T cells in healthy people across ages. The use of a sample-barcoded 5' primer and a J-beta primer mix characterized a second PCR of about 6 to 12 cycles. Each CDR3 protein gets one entry after TCRdb re-called the 5' RACE reads with MiXCR. The table records around 1,600,000 distinct CDR3 sequences, roughly 43% of them present only once. Sequenced material: blood. The receptors stem from a young woman in good health.

Ten or more counts support this clonotype. V gene TRBV6-4 combines with J gene TRBJ2-2; 8 nucleotides align to TRBD1. The J segment lost 3 bases and the V segment lost 7 bases, leaving 7 bases of the junction unmatched. The germline V gene encodes CDR1 MRHNA and CDR2 SNTAGT. This CDR3 region has 15 residues. As DNA, the CDR3 is TGTGCCAGCAAATCAGGACAGGGTGACACCGGGGAGCTGTTTTTT. Protein sequence: CASKSGQGDTGELFF.

This clonotype was picked up a small number of times. The CDR3, as DNA: TGTGCCAGCAGCCCCACCCGGGAAGCGTCCTACGAGCAGTACTTC. Translating it yields CASSPTREASYEQYF. The chain recombines TRBV6-6 with TRBJ2-7; D might be TRBD2 (5 bases). Trimming stripped 6 bases from V and 1 base from J, with 16 bases between. Germline CDR1 MNHNY, CDR2 SVGAGI (reference sequence). This CDR3 is built from 15 residues.

The sample holds a few counts of this clonotype. The chain couples TRBV6-2 or TRBV6-3 to TRBJ1-5; D gene uncertain. Germline values: CDR1 MNHEY, CDR2 SVGEGT. Between the trimmed V and J ends, which lost 0 bases and 2 bases, there was a span of 8 bases. The CDR3 covers 15 residues. CDR3 region: CASSYSGFGNQPQHF. The CDR3 region has the DNA TGTGCCAGCAGTTACTCTGGTTTTGGCAATCAGCCCCAGCATTTT.

Details on this clonotype: With a much larger clone just one base away, this may be a read error. This chain joins TRBV25-1 and TRBJ2-1; D unclear. The J call is in doubt because the DNA end fits TRBJ2-7 better. Germline V gene data show CDR1 as MGHDK and CDR2 as SYGVNS. The CDR3 sequence is 16 residues long. For the CDR3, the DNA is TGTGCCAGCAGTGACCCTAGGCAGAGCTCCTACAATGAGCAGTACTTC. It translates to CASSDPRQSSYNEQYF.

Remarks on this clonotype: One end of the junction does not line up with germline, which may come from a read error. The rearrangement joins TRBV27 to TRBJ1-6; 9 nucleotides line up with TRBD1. Germline V gives CDR1 MNHEY, CDR2 SMNVEV (reference sequence). The CDR3 length is 17 residues. In DNA, the CDR3 is TGTGCCAGCAGATCACTAGTAGGACAGGGGTTAAATTCACCCCCCCACTTT. This sequence encodes CASRSLVGQGLNSPPHF.

This clonotype was detected a few times. This chain uses TRBV6-2 or TRBV6-3 with TRBJ1-5; TRBD1 might be the D (5 bases). Trimming took off 6 bases at V and 0 bases at J, with 9 bases between the two ends. Germline values: CDR1 MNHEY, CDR2 SVGEGT. The CDR3 covers 14 residues. The CDR3, as DNA: TGTGCCAGCAGGACAGTTTATAGCAATCAGCCCCAGCATTTT. This sequence encodes CASRTVYSNQPQHF.

The chain recombines TRBV20-1 with TRBJ2-1, with D perhaps matching TRBD2 (5 bases). This CDR3 contains 12 residues. Looked up from germline, CDR1 is DFQATT and CDR2 is SNEGSKA (reference sequence). The ends were cut back, 6 bases at V and 5 bases at J, with 11 bases in the middle. Written as DNA, the CDR3 is TGCAGTGCAAAGCGGAAGAACAATGAGCAGTTCTTC. Its translation is CSAKRKNNEQFF.

There are a few counts of this clonotype. The CDR3 reads CASSQEGPGTEAFF. DNA of the CDR3: TGCGCCAGCAGCCAAGAAGGGCCCGGCACTGAAGCTTTCTTT. The V and J genes are TRBV4-1 and TRBJ1-1; D unresolved. V was pared by 0 bases and J by 4 bases, with 9 bases between. Germline CDR1 and CDR2: MGHRA and YSYEKL. CDR3 size: 14 residues.

The V and J genes are TRBV24-1 and TRBJ2-6; D may be TRBD1 or TRBD2 (5 bases each). The CDR3 runs to 15 residues. CDR1 KGHDR and CDR2 SFDVKD come from the germline V gene. The V gene lost 3 bases and the J gene lost 0 bases, with 5 bases spanning the gap. CDR3 protein: CATSDGGSGANVLTF. CDR3 nucleotide sequence: TGTGCCACCAGTGATGGGGGCTCTGGGGCCAACGTCCTGACTTTC.

Worth noting for this clonotype: The junction and the germline gene differ at one end; a read error may be behind it. The chain employs TRBV29-1 and TRBJ2-1, with D possibly matching TRBD2 (6 bases). Germline V gene data show CDR1 as SQVTM and CDR2 as ANQGSEA. The CDR3 has 15 residues. CDR3 sequence: CSVEGFSGSYSEQFF. In nucleotides, the CDR3 is TGCAGCGTTGAAGGCTTTTCCGGGAGCTACAGTGAGCAGTTCTTC.

The chain recombines TRBV7-2 with TRBJ1-3; TRBD1 matches at 8 bases. Germline CDR1 and CDR2: SGHTA and FQGNSA. Losses at the gene ends were 2 bases for V and 9 bases for J; bases not matched to a gene: 6. The CDR3 extends over 14 amino acids. The CDR3 here is CASSLTQGASTIYF. In nucleotides, the CDR3 is TGTGCCAGCAGCTTAACTCAGGGGGCCAGCACCATATATTTT.

The chain combines TRBV27 with TRBJ2-1, with 9 bases matching TRBD2. Germline assignment: CDR1 MNHEY and CDR2 SMNVEV (reference sequence). This CDR3 region has 14 residues. J was trimmed by 9 bases and V by 4 bases; bases with no gene match: 7. Written as DNA, the CDR3 is TGTGCCAGCAGTTCCCTGGGCGGGAGGGGTGAGCAGTTCTTC. It codes for CASSSLGGRGEQFF.

The V gene is TRBV7-2, the J gene TRBJ2-7, with D perhaps being TRBD1 or TRBD2 (5 bases each). The better agreement between TRBJ2-5 and the DNA end casts doubt on the J call. Germline V gene data show CDR1 as SGHTA and CDR2 as FQGNSA. This CDR3 comprises 15 residues. CDR3 protein: CASSLGGSVQGTQYF. The CDR3 coding sequence is TGTGCCAGCAGCTTAGGGGGGAGTGTCCAGGGGACCCAGTACTTC.

The V gene is TRBV6-5, the J gene TRBJ1-5; possible D gene TRBD1, 6 bases. CDR3 length: 15 amino acids. CDR1 is MNHEY, CDR2 SVGAGI, per germline. The V end was cut by 0 bases, the J end by 7 bases, with 13 bases between. The CDR3 sequence: CASSYSITGRQPQHF. The CDR3 DNA sequence: TGTGCCAGCAGTTACTCGATTACAGGGCGCCAGCCCCAGCATTTT.

This clonotype was seen ten or more times. The genes are TRBV27 and TRBJ1-2, with D possibly TRBD1 on 6 matching bases. The CDR3 runs to 11 residues. The germline V and J ends were trimmed by 5 bases and 6 bases, with 7 bases remaining between them. Germline V gene lookup returns CDR1 MNHEY and CDR2 SMNVEV (reference sequence). CDR3 residues: CASSAGDGYTF. As DNA, the CDR3 is TGTGCCAGCAGTGCAGGGGATGGCTACACCTTC.

The chain employs TRBV12-3 or TRBV12-4 and TRBJ2-6, with D unresolved. This CDR3 has 18 amino acids. Trimming removed 2 bases from V and 6 bases from J, with 20 bases in between. CDR3 in amino acids: CASSLTVRTAREANVLTF. The CDR3 nucleotides are TGTGCCAGCAGTTTAACGGTGAGGACGGCTCGCGAGGCCAACGTCCTGACTTTC.

This clonotype was counted between two and nine times. This chain uses TRBV29-1 with TRBJ2-1; D remains ambiguous. The ends were cut back, 3 bases at V and 11 bases at J, with 14 bases in the middle. CDR3 length: 12 amino acids. The germline gives CDR1 SQVTM, CDR2 ANQGSEA. The CDR3 is CSVDRSTMQQFF. The CDR3 DNA reads TGCAGCGTTGATCGGAGTACAATGCAGCAGTTCTTC.